The 11 T cell receptor beta chains reported below all come from one sample, sequenced in a study of Ad26.COV2.S vaccination and SARS-CoV-2 variants. Stated treatment: around 19 received Ad26.COV2.S at low or high dose, single or two shots; 5 received placebo; per-sample allocation not given. The investigators took samples on day 63 after the first vaccine or placebo injection. The method was immunoSEQ multiplex PCR; TCRdb's version includes in-frame clones alone and lacks a portion of them. Counted here are about 400,000 clones, approximately 89% occurring once; the ten biggest clones make up about 1.9%. The source was peripheral blood, collected in a trial of Ad26.COV2.S vaccine versus placebo. The receptors originated from a person between 18 and 65 years old who received the Ad26.COV2.S COVID-19 vaccine or a placebo.

This clone appeared once. The rearrangement uses TRBV10-3 and TRBJ1-1; D unclear. Per the germline V gene, CDR1 is ENHRY and CDR2 is SYGVKD. The CDR3 covers 12 residues. Trimming pared 6 bases from V and 1 base from J, leaving 6 bases between. The CDR3 reads CAIRSSNTEAFF. The CDR3 DNA reads TGTGCCATCAGGAGCTCGAACACTGAAGCTTTCTTT.

The chain combines TRBV6-5 with TRBJ1-1; D is possibly TRBD1 (6 bases). Germline V gene sequence: CDR1 MNHEY, CDR2 SVGAGI. With 7 bases removed from V and 1 base from J, the gap between germline ends came to 10 bases. The CDR3 length is 13 residues. CDR3 in DNA: TGTGCCAGCAACCACAGGGAGAACACTGAAGCTTTCTTT. It translates to CASNHRENTEAFF.

The V call is TRBV5-1, the J call TRBJ2-1; 13 bases match TRBD2. In germline, CDR1 is SGHRS, CDR2 YFSETQ. The CDR3 has 16 amino acids. V shed 2 bases and J 8 bases; nucleotides not matched to a gene: 7. The CDR3 region is CASSFSGTSGIHEQFF. Here the CDR3 DNA reads TGCGCCAGCAGCTTCTCCGGGACTAGCGGGATTCATGAGCAGTTCTTC.

Regarding this clone: Other DNA sequences within the sample encode an identical CDR3. This rearrangement joins TRBV5-4 to TRBJ2-7; D uncertain. Germline assignment: CDR1 SGHNT and CDR2 YYREEE (reference sequence). Trimming cost V 3 bases and J 1 base, with 2 bases left between them. CDR3 length: 11 residues. The CDR3 spells CASSSSYEQYF. The CDR3 region has the DNA TGTGCCAGCAGCTCTTCCTACGAGCAGTACTTC.

As concerns this clone: Just one base apart from a much larger clone, this may be a read error. V usage is TRBV6-5 and J usage is TRBJ2-7, with TRBD1 matching over 9 bases. The CDR3 spans 13 residues. Trimming cost V 6 bases and J 4 bases; bases outside gene matches: 4. The germline V gene has CDR1 MNHEY and CDR2 SVGAGI. This CDR3 is CASSGTGRYEQYF. CDR3 nucleotides: TGTGCCAGCAGCGGGACAGGGAGGTACGAGCAGTACTTC.

This clone was observed a few times. This rearrangement joins TRBV7-8 to TRBJ1-6, with D uncertain. Germline V gene lookup returns CDR1 SGHVS and CDR2 FQNEAQ. The V end was cut by 1 base, the J end by 7 bases, with 11 bases between. This CDR3 is 15 amino acids long. CDR3 amino acids: CASSLVGSYNSPLHF. For the CDR3, the DNA is TGTGCCAGCAGCTTAGTAGGCAGCTACAATTCACCCCTCCACTTT.

The chain is built from TRBV28 and TRBJ1-6; D is unclear. Germline CDR1 is MDHEN and CDR2 is SYDVKM. V was trimmed by 6 bases and J by 10 bases, leaving 22 bases between them. The CDR3 spans 16 residues. The CDR3, as DNA: TGTGCCAGCAGAAAACTGGCAGGTAGGAGAGAATCACCCCTCCACTTT. Protein: CASRKLAGRRESPLHF. Together with reference TRBV28 and TRBJ1-6, the CDR3 gives the full variable domain: DVKVTQSSRYLVKRTGEKVFLECVQDMDHENMFWYRQDPGLGLRLIYFSYDVKMKEKGDIPEGYSVSREKKERFSLILESASTNQTSMYLCASRKLAGRRESPLHFGNGTRLTVT.

This chain uses TRBV30 with TRBJ2-3; 7 nucleotides agree with TRBD1. Germline CDR1 and CDR2: GTSNPN and SVGIG (reference sequence). Trimming took 3 bases from V and 3 from J; bases not matched to a gene: 6. The CDR3 length is 14 residues. The CDR3, as DNA: TGTGCCTGGAGACAGGGGTCCTTAACAGATACGCAGTATTTT. Encoded protein: CAWRQGSLTDTQYF.

A single count supports this clone. The chain recombines TRBV5-1 with TRBJ1-2, with D possibly matching TRBD1 (5 bases). Trimming removed 0 bases at V and 8 bases at J, with 11 bases between. Germline-derived CDR1 and CDR2 are SGHRS and YFSETQ. This CDR3 is 13 amino acids long. CDR3 loop: CASSLERGDGYTF. The CDR3 DNA follows: TGCGCCAGCAGCTTGGAAAGAGGGGACGGCTACACCTTC.

This rearrangement joins TRBV4-2 to TRBJ1-5, with D perhaps matching TRBD1 (6 bases). Germline V gene data show CDR1 as LGHNA and CDR2 as YNFKEQ. V was trimmed by 4 bases and J by 7 bases, leaving 17 bases between them. The CDR3 is 15 amino acids. The CDR3 coding sequence is TGTGCCAGCAGCCCTACCGCGGACAGTGGGCAGCCCCAGCATTTT. As protein: CASSPTADSGQPQHF.

The rearrangement links TRBV18 to TRBJ2-7; tentative D call: TRBD2 (5 bases). Per germline, CDR1 KGHSH and CDR2 LQKENI. The CDR3 spans 13 residues. Trimming stripped 0 bases from V and 6 bases from J, with 9 bases between. CDR3 loop: CASSPPRVGEQYF. The CDR3 bases are TGTGCCAGCTCACCACCGAGGGTTGGCGAGCAGTACTTC. Supplemented by reference TRBV18 and TRBJ2-7, the full variable domain reads NAGVMQNPRHLVRRRGQEARLRCSPMKGHSHVYWYRQLPEEGLKFMVYLQKENIIDESGMPKERFSAEFPKEGPSILRIQQVVRGDSAAYFCASSPPRVGEQYFGPGTRLTVT.